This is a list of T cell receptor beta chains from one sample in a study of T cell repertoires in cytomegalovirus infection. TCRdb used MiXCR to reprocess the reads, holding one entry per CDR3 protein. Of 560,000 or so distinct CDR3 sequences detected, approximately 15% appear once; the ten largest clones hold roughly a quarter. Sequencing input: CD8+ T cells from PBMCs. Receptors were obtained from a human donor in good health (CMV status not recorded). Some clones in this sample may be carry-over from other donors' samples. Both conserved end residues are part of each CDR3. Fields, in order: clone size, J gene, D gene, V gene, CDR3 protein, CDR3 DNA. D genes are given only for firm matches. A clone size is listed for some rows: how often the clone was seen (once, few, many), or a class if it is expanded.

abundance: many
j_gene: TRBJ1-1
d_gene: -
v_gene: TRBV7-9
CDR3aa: CASSLVQGQNTEAFF
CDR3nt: TGTGCCAGCAGCTTGGTTCAGGGCCAGAACACTGAAGCTTTCTTT

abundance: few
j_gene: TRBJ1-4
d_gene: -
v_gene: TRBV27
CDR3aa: CASSFSVHATNEKLFF
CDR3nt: TGTGCCAGCAGTTTCTCGGTTCATGCAACTAATGAAAAACTGTTTTTT

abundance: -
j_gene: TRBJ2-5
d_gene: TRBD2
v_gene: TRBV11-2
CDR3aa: CASSQTGGGTSGTQETQYF
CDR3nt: TGTGCCAGCAGCCAGACAGGGGGGGGGACTAGCGGGACCCAAGAGACCCAGTACTTC

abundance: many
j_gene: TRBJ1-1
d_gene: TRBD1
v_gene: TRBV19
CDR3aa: CASSSTGATEAFF
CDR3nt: TGTGCCAGTAGCTCGACAGGGGCTACTGAAGCTTTCTTT

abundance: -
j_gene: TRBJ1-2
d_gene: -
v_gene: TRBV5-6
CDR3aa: CASSLSRDSFF
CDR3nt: TGTGCCAGCAGCTTGTCCCGGGACTCTTTCTTC

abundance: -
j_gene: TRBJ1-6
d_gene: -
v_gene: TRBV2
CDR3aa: CASSEQTDSNSPLHF
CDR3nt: TGTGCCAGCAGTGAACAAACGGACAGTAATTCACCCCTCCACTTT

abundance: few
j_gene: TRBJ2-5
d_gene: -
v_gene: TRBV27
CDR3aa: CASSSPRREETQYF
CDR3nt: TGTGCCAGCAGTTCCCCCAGGAGAGAAGAGACCCAGTACTTC

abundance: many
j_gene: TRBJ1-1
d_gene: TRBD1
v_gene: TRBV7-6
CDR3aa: CASSLEDRGTEAFF
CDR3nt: TGTGCCAGCAGCTTAGAGGACAGGGGGACTGAAGCTTTCTTT

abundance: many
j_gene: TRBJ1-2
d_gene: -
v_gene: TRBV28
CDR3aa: CASSGTGTDYGYTF
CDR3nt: TGTGCCAGCAGCGGAACCGGGACGGACTATGGCTACACCTTC

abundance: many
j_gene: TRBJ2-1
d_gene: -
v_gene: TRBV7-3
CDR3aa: CASSFVGAGEQFF
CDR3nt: TGTGCCAGCAGCTTCGTTGGGGCGGGTGAGCAGTTCTTC

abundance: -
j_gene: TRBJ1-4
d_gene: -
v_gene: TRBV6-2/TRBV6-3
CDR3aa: CASSYPLLGANEKLFF
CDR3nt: TGTGCCAGCAGTTATCCCCTTTTGGGGGCTAATGAAAAACTGTTTTTT

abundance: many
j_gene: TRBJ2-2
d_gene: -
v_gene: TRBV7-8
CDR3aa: CASSLPEGHGTGELFF
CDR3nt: TGTGCCAGCAGCTTACCAGAGGGACACGGCACCGGGGAGCTGTTTTTT

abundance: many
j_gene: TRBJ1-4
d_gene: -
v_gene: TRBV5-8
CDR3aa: CASSPAIDNLNSATNEKLFF
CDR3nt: TGTGCCAGCAGCCCTGCGATCGACAATCTGAACTCTGCAACTAATGAAAAACTGTTTTTT

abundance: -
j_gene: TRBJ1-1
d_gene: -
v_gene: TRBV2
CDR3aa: CASSDFRRNTEAFF
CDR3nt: TGTGCCAGCAGTGATTTCAGACGGAACACTGAAGCTTTCTTT

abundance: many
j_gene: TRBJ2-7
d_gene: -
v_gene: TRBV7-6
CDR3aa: CASSLGAGSSYEQYF
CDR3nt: TGTGCCAGCAGCTTAGGTGCAGGGAGCTCCTACGAGCAGTACTTC

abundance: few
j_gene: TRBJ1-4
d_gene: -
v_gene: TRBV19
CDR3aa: CASSMRPSPNEKLFF
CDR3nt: TGTGCCAGTAGTATGAGACCCAGCCCAAATGAAAAACTGTTTTTT

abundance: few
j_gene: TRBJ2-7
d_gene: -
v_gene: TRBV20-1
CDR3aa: CSAYDRSRSYEQYF
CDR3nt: TGCAGTGCTTATGACAGGAGCCGGTCCTACGAGCAGTACTTC

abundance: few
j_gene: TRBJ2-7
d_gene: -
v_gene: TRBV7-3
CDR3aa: CASSLMGGGGDEQYF
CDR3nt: TGTGCCAGCAGCTTAATGGGAGGGGGCGGGGACGAGCAGTACTTC